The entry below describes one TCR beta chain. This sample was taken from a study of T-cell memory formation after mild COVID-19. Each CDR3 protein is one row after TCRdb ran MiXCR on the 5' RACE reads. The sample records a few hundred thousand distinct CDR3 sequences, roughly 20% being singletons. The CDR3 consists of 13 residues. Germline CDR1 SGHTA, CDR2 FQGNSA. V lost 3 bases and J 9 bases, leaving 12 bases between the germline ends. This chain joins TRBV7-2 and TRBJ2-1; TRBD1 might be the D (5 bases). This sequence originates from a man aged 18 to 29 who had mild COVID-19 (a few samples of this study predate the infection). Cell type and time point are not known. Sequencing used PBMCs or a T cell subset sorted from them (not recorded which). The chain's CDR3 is CASSFIQGTEQFF. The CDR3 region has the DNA TGTGCCAGCAGCTTCATCCAGGGAACTGAGCAGTTCTTC.